The 2 T cell receptor beta chains in this list originate from one sample, sequenced in a study of stem cell transplantation in POMP-related autoinflammatory disease. The assay was immunoSEQ multiplex PCR, and TCRdb's table has in-frame clones only and misses some. Of tens of thousands of clones listed, approximately 91% were seen once; the top ten hold about 0.66%. The sample here was CD4+ T cells from PBMCs, taken after stem cell transplantation. All receptors come from a human patient with POMP-related autoinflammation and immune dysregulation (PRAID). The T cells may come from the graft donor.

This clone occurred a few times. J is TRBJ2-2 and V is TRBV11-1; D is unresolved. Trimming cost V 4 bases and J 2 bases, with 5 bases left between them. This CDR3 contains 13 residues. Germline loops: CDR1 SGHAT, CDR2 FQDESV (reference sequence). CDR3 DNA sequence: TGTGCCAGCAGCTATGGCAACACCGGGGAGCTGTTTTTT. Its protein product is CASSYGNTGELFF.

The chain links TRBV6-6 to TRBJ2-5; D remains unclear. Per the germline V gene, CDR1 is MNHNY and CDR2 is SVGAGI (reference sequence). CDR3 length: 13 amino acids. V was shortened by 7 bases and J by 3 bases, with 12 bases between the two germline ends. This CDR3 is CASIRAWEETQYF. CDR3 in DNA: TGTGCCAGCATACGCGCGTGGGAAGAGACCCAGTACTTC.